Following are 10 T cell receptor beta chains from one sample sequenced in a study of blood T cells in healthy people across ages. Through a sample-barcoded 5' primer and a J-beta primer mix, a second PCR was run for about 7 to 12 cycles. One entry per CDR3 protein, called by TCRdb with MiXCR from the 5' RACE reads. This sample has 750,000 to 950,000 distinct CDR3 sequences, with 25% to 30% found just once. Another study also made use of these data, one on T cells of mothers and their children.

The sequencing sample was made of blood. The receptor set was obtained from a woman in her thirties or forties in good health.

The chain carries TRBV7-9 and TRBJ1-2; the D is unclear. The germline gives CDR1 SEHNR, CDR2 FQNEAQ (reference sequence). There are 13 residues in the CDR3. V gave up 3 bases and J gave up 8 bases, with 13 bases separating them. The CDR3 sequence: CASSFGEVWGYTF. CDR3 coding DNA: TGTGCCAGCAGCTTTGGGGAAGTGTGGGGCTACACCTTC.

The chain employs TRBV20-1 and TRBJ1-3; tentatively, D is TRBD1 (5 bases). This CDR3 region has 14 residues. Trimming cost V 0 bases and J 4 bases, with 10 bases left between them. Germline loops: CDR1 DFQATT, CDR2 SNEGSKA (reference sequence). CDR3 sequence (DNA): TGCAGTGCTAGAGATCCAGGGCAGGGAAACACCATATATTTT. It is translated as CSARDPGQGNTIYF.

V gene TRBV25-1 combines with J gene TRBJ2-1, with 9 bases matching TRBD1. There are 15 residues in the CDR3. J lost 7 bases, V lost 4 bases, and 8 bases had no gene match. CDR1 and CDR2 (germline): MGHDK, SYGVNS. The chain's CDR3 is CASSARGTGRNEQFF. The DNA for the CDR3 is TGTGCCAGCAGTGCCCGGGGGACAGGGAGGAATGAGCAGTTCTTC.

The gene calls are TRBV5-6 and TRBJ2-5; 14 positions match TRBD2. The trim removed 4 bases at V and 2 bases at J, leaving 10 bases unmatched. This CDR3 is built from 18 residues. Germline-derived CDR1 and CDR2 are SGHDT and YYEEEE. The CDR3 sequence is CASSLGLAGGPTQETQYF. CDR3 DNA: TGTGCCAGCAGCCTCGGACTAGCGGGGGGTCCAACTCAAGAGACCCAGTACTTC.

This clonotype was picked up many times. The V and J genes are TRBV12-5 and TRBJ2-7; no reliable D call. Trimming took 5 bases from V and 6 from J, leaving 14 bases between them. In germline, CDR1 is LGHNT, CDR2 FRNRAP. CDR3 size: 13 residues. CDR3 nucleotide sequence: TGTGCTAGTGGTCTGGGTGGTGAAGGCGAGCAGTACTTC. It codes for CASGLGGEGEQYF.

The chain links TRBV20-1 to TRBJ1-4; 10 bases match TRBD1. Germline trimming cut 2 bases from V and 8 bases from J; bases unmatched to any gene: 8. Germline loops: CDR1 DFQATT, CDR2 SNEGSKA (reference sequence). The CDR3 contains 15 residues. The chain's CDR3 is CSARPPGQGLEKLFF. DNA for the CDR3: TGCAGTGCTAGACCACCGGGACAGGGGCTCGAAAAACTGTTTTTT.

This clonotype has at least ten counts. The chain recombines TRBV29-1 with TRBJ1-2; D call uncertain. The CDR3 loop spans 11 amino acids. With 5 bases removed from V and 3 bases from J, the gap between germline ends came to 7 bases. Germline CDR1 SQVTM, CDR2 ANQGSEA. DNA of the CDR3: TGCAGCGTTTTAGGAGACTATGGCTACACCTTC. Translated, it gives CSVLGDYGYTF.

This clonotype showed up just a few times. This chain connects TRBV28 to TRBJ2-7; maybe TRBD1 (5 bases). This CDR3 region has 16 residues. V was trimmed by 8 bases and J by 2 bases, leaving 22 bases between them. CDR1 and CDR2 (germline): MDHEN, SYDVKM. Here the CDR3 reads CASRLGPGFTTYEQYF. DNA of the CDR3: TGTGCCAGCCGCTTAGGCCCAGGGTTCACTACCTACGAGCAGTACTTC.

This clonotype was seen many times. The DNA for the CDR3 is TGCAGTGCTAGGCCCGGGCCCTCCGATCAGCCCCAGCATTTT. It yields the protein CSARPGPSDQPQHF. The chain links TRBV20-1 to TRBJ1-5; D uncertain. The V and J ends lost 3 bases and 5 bases respectively, with 14 bases between them. The germline CDR1 and CDR2 sequences are DFQATT and SNEGSKA (reference sequence). The CDR3 consists of 14 residues.

The rearrangement links TRBV12-3 or TRBV12-4 to TRBJ2-6; the D gene could be TRBD1 or TRBD2 (6 bases each). Trimming stripped 1 base from V and 0 bases from J, with 16 bases between. This CDR3 comprises 19 residues. This CDR3 reads CASSLGAGHLSSGANVLTF. CDR3 coding DNA: TGTGCCAGCAGTTTAGGGGCGGGACATCTGAGCTCTGGGGCCAACGTCCTGACTTTC.